The clone carrying this T cell receptor beta chain has only a few counts. Its target is not known. The data originate from a study of regulatory T cells in long-lasting Graves disease. Study-level background: Freshly diagnosed Graves' patients had used antithyroid drugs for under 3 months. Study-wide findings and caveats: Persistent disease preferred TRBV28, TRBJ1-2 and TRBJ2-5.

Through Arm-PCR of CDR3 regions and iRepertoire HTBI primers, TCR beta libraries were built. A single record per CDR3 protein comes from TCRdb applying MiXCR to the multiplex PCR reads. The repertoire holds 350,000 to 450,000 distinct CDR3 sequences, with 16% as singletons. As to time point: newly diagnosed GD, antithyroid drugs for less than 3 months. With RNA extracted from PBMCs as input, the TCR library was made. The EDTA tubes were filled with 8.5 to 9.5 milliliters of drawn peripheral blood. Germline V gene data show CDR1 as SGHTA and CDR2 as FQGNSA. The V and J ends lost 1 base and 4 bases respectively, with 14 bases between them. This CDR3 contains 16 residues. These data were also filed under a second study, of T cells in Graves' hyperthyroidism and ophthalmopathy.

The chain joins TRBV7-2 to TRBJ1-5; tentatively, D is TRBD1 (5 bases). The sample was peripheral blood mononuclear cells (PBMCs), taken at new diagnosis, from a patient treated with antithyroid drugs. The TCR sequence derives from a man aged 35-49 years with Graves disease. The CDR3 DNA sequence: TGTGCCAGCAGCTTAGATTCTGGCAGGGAGAATCAGCCCCAGCATTTT. Translated: CASSLDSGRENQPQHF.